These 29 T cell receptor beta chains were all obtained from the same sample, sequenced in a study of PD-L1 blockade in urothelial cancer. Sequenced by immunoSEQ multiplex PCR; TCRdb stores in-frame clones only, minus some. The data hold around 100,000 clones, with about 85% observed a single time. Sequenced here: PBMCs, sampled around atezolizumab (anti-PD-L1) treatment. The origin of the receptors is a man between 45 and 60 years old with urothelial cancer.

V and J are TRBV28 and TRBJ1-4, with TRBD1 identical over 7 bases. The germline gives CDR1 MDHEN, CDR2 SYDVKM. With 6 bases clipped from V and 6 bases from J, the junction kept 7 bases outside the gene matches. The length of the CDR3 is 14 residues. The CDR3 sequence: CASRRSGGHEKLFF. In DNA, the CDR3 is TGTGCCAGCAGGAGGTCAGGGGGACATGAAAAACTGTTTTTT.

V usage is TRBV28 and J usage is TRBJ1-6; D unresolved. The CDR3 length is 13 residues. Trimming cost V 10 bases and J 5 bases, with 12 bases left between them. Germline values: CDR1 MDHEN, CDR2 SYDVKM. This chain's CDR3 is CATIALNNSPLHF. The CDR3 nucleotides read TGTGCCACCATTGCACTGAATAATTCACCCCTCCACTTT.

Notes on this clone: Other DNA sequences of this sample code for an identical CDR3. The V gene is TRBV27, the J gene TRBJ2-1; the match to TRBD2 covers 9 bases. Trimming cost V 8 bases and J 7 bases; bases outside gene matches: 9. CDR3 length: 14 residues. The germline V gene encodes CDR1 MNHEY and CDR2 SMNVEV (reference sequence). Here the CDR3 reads CASGGTSLGNEQFF. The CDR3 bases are TGTGCCAGCGGCGGGACTAGCTTAGGTAATGAGCAGTTCTTC.

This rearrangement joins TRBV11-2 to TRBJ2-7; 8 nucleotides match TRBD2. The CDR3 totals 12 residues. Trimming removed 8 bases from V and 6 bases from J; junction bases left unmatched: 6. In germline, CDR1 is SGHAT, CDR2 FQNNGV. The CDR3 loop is CASQGLVGEQYF. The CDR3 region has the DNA TGTGCCAGCCAGGGACTAGTAGGCGAGCAGTACTTC.

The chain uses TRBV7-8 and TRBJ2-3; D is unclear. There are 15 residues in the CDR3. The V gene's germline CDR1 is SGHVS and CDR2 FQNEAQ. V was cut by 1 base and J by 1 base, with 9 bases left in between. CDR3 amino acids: CASSLGNRRTDTQYF. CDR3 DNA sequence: TGTGCCAGCAGCTTAGGTAACAGACGCACAGATACGCAGTATTTT.

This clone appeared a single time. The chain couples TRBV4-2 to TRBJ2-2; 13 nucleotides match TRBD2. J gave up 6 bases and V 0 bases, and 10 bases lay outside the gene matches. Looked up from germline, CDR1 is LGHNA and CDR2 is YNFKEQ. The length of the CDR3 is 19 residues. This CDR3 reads CASSQDLGLAGESAGELFF. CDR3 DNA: TGTGCCAGCAGCCAAGACCTTGGACTAGCGGGAGAAAGTGCCGGGGAGCTGTTTTTT.

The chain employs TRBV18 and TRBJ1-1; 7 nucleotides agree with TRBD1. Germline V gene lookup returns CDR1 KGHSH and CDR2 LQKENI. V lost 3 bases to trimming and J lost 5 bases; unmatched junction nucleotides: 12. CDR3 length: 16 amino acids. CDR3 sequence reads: CASSPRTGRGLTEAFF. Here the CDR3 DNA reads TGTGCCAGCTCACCGAGGACAGGTAGGGGGCTGACTGAAGCTTTCTTT.

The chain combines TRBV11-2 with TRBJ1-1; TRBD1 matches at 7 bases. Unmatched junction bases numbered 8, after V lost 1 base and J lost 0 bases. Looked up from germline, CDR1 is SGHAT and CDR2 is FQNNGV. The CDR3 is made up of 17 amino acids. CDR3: CASSLVLTGILNTEAFF. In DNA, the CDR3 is TGTGCCAGCAGCTTAGTACTGACAGGGATATTGAACACTGAAGCTTTCTTT.

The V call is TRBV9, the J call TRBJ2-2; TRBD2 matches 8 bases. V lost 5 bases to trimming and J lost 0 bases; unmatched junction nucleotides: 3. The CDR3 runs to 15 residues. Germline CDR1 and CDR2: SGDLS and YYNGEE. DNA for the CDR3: TGTGCCAGCAGGCCGGGACTAGCGAACACCGGGGAGCTGTTTTTT. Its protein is CASRPGLANTGELFF. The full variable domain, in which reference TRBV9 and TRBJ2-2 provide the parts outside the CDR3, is DSGVTQTPKHLITATGQRVTLRCSPRSGDLSVYWYQQSLDQGLQFLIQYYNGEERAKGNILERFSAQQFPDLHSELNLSSLELGDSALYFCASRPGLANTGELFFGEGSRLTVL.

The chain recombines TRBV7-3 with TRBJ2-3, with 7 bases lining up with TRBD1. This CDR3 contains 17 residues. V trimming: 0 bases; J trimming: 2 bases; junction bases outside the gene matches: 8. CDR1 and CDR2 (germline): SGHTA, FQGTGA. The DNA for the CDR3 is TGTGCCAGCAGCTTAACGTCCACAGGGGCTTACACAGATACGCAGTATTTT. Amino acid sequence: CASSLTSTGAYTDTQYF.

The CDR3 DNA follows: TGTGCCAGCAGCCCCTCCCAGGAAAATTCACCCCTCCACTTT. Translation: CASSPSQENSPLHF. This sequence joins TRBV9 and TRBJ1-6; the D is unclear. Looked up from germline, CDR1 is SGDLS and CDR2 is YYNGEE. V lost 4 bases, J lost 7 bases, and 12 bases lay in between. The CDR3 has 14 residues.

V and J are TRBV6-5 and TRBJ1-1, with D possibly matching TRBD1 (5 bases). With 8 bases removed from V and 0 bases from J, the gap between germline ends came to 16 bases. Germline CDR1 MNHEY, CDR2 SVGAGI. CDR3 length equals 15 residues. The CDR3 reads CASSDGRGLNTEAFF. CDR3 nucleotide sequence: TGTGCCAGCTCCGATGGGCGGGGCTTGAACACTGAAGCTTTCTTT.

In DNA, the CDR3 is TGTGCCAGCAGTGCTACAGGTGACACCGGGGAGCTGTTTTTT. As protein: CASSATGDTGELFF. The chain links TRBV2 to TRBJ2-2; TRBD1 might be the D (5 bases). The germline V and J ends were trimmed by 4 bases and 3 bases, with 9 bases remaining between them. Looked up from germline, CDR1 is SNHLY and CDR2 is FYNNEI. This CDR3 has 14 residues. The full variable domain, rest sourced from reference TRBV2 and TRBJ2-2, is EPEVTQTPSHQVTQMGQEVILRCVPISNHLYFYWYRQILGQKVEFLVSFYNNEISEKSEIFDDQFSVERPDGSNFTLKIRSTKLEDSAMYFCASSATGDTGELFFGEGSRLTVL.

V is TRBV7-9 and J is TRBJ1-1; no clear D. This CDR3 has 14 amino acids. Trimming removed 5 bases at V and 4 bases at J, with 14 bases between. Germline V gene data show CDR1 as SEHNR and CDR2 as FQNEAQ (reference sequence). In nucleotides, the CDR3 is TGTGCCAGCAGCCTCCTTGAGGTCGGCACTGAAGCTTTCTTT. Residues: CASSLLEVGTEAFF.

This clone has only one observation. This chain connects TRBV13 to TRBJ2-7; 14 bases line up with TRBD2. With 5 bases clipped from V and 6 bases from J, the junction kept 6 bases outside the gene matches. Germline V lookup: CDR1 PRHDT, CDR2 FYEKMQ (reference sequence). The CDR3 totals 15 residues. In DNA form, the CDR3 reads TGTGCCAGCAGCCCAGGGACTAGCGGGAGCTTCGAGCAGTACTTC. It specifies CASSPGTSGSFEQYF.

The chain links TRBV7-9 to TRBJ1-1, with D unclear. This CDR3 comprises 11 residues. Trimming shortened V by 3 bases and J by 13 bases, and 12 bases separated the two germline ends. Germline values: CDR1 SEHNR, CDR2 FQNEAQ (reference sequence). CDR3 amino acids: CASSLGPVVFF. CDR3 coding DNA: TGTGCCAGCAGCTTGGGCCCGGTTGTTTTCTTT.

The CDR3 loop reads CASSLWGGKSNQPQHF. DNA for the CDR3: TGTGCCAGCAGTTTATGGGGGGGTAAGAGCAATCAGCCCCAGCATTTT. This chain connects TRBV28 to TRBJ1-5; tentatively, D is TRBD1 (5 bases). CDR3 length equals 16 residues. Germline CDR1 and CDR2: MDHEN and SYDVKM. The germline V and J ends were trimmed by 0 bases and 1 base, with 10 bases remaining between them.

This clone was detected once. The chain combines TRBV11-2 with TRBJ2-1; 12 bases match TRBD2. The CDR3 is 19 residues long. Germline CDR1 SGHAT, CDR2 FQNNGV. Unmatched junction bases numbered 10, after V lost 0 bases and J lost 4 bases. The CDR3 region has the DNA TGTGCCAGCAGCTTAGAGGGGCTAGCGGGAGGGTCCAAATACAATGAGCAGTTCTTC. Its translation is CASSLEGLAGGSKYNEQFF.

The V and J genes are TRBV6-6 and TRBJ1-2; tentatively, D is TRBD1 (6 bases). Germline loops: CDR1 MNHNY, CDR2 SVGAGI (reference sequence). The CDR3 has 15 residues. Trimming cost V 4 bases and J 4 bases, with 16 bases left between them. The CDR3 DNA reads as TGTGCCAGCAGTTCCTCAGGGGATATAGGCTATGGCTACACCTTC. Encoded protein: CASSSSGDIGYGYTF.

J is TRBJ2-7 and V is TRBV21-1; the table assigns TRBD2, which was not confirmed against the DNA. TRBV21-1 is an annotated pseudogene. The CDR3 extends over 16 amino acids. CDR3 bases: TGTGCCAGCAGCAAAGGGGCTAGCGGGAGGCACTACGAGCAGTACTTC. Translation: CASSKGASGRHYEQYF.

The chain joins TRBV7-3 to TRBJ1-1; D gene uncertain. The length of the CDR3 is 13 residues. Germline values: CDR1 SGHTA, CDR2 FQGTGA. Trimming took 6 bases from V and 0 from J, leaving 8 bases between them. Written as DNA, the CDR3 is TGTGCCAGCAGGTATTCGGTGAACACTGAAGCTTTCTTT. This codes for CASRYSVNTEAFF.

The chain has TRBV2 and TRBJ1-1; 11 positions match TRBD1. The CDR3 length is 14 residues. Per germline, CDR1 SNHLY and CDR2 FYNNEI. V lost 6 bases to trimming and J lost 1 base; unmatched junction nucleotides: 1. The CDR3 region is CASRGQGANTEAFF. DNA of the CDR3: TGTGCCAGCAGAGGACAGGGGGCGAACACTGAAGCTTTCTTT.

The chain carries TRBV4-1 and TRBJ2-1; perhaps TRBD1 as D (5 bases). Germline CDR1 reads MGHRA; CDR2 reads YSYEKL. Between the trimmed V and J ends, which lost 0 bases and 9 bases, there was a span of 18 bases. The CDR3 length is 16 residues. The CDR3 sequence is CASSQEGPQVSGEQFF. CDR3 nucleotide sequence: TGCGCCAGCAGCCAAGAAGGGCCACAGGTCTCGGGTGAGCAGTTCTTC.

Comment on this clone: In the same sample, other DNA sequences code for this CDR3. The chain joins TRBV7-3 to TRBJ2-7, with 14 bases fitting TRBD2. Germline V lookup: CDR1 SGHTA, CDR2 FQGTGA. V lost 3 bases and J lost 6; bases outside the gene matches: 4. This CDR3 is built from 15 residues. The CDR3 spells CASSLGLAGVGEQYF. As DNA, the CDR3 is TGTGCCAGCAGCTTGGGACTAGCGGGAGTTGGCGAGCAGTACTTC.

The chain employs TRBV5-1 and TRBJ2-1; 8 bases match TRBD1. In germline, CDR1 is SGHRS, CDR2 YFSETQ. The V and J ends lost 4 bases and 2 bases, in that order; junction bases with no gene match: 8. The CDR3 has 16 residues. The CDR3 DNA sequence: TGCGCCAGCAGCCCTTTGAAGGACAGGGCCTACAATGAGCAGTTCTTC. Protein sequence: CASSPLKDRAYNEQFF.

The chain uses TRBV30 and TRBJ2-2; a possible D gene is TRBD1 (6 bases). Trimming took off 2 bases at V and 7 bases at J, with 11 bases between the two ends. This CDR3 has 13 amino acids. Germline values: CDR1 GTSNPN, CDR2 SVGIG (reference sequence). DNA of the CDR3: TGTGCCTGGAGTCCACAGGGATTCGGGGAGCTGTTTTTT. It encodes CAWSPQGFGELFF.

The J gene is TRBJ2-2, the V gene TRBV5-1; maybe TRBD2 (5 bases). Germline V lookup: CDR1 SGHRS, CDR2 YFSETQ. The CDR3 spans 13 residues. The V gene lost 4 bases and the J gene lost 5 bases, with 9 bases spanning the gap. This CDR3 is CASSGERTGELFF. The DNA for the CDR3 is TGCGCCAGCAGCGGGGAGAGGACCGGGGAGCTGTTTTTT.

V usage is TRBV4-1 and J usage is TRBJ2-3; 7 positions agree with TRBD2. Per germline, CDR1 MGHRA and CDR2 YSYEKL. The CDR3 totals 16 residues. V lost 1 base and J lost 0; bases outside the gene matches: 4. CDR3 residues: CASSQVSGTSTDTQYF. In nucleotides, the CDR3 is TGCGCCAGCAGCCAAGTCAGCGGGACTAGCACAGATACGCAGTATTTT.

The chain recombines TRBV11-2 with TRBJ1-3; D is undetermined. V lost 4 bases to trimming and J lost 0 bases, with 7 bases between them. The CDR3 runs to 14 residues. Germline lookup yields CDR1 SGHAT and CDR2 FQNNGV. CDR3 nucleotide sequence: TGTGCCAGCAGCTCCCTAGACTCTGGAAACACCATATATTTT. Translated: CASSSLDSGNTIYF.